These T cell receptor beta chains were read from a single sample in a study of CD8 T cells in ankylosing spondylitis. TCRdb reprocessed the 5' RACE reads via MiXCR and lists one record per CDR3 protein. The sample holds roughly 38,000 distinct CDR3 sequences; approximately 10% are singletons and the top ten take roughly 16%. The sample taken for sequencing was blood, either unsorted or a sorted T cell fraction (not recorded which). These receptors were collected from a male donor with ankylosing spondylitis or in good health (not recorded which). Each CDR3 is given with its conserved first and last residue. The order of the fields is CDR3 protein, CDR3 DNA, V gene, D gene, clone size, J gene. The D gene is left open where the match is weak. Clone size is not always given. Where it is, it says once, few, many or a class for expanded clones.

CDR3aa: CASSSGITDEQYF; CDR3nt: TGTGCCAGCAGTTCCGGGATCACTGACGAGCAGTACTTC; v_gene: TRBV12-3/TRBV12-4; d_gene: .; abundance: many; j_gene: TRBJ2-7
CDR3aa: CASSFYPSTGGKYNEQFF; CDR3nt: TGTGCCAGCAGCTTTTATCCCTCAACGGGAGGCAAATACAATGAGCAGTTCTTC; v_gene: TRBV7-3; d_gene: TRBD2; abundance: many; j_gene: TRBJ2-1
CDR3aa: CASSFLAGEQFF; CDR3nt: TGTGCCAGCAGCTTCTTAGCCGGTGAGCAGTTCTTC; v_gene: TRBV7-9; d_gene: .; abundance: few; j_gene: TRBJ2-1
CDR3aa: CASSSTGIYGANVLTF; CDR3nt: TGTGCCAGCAGCTCAACCGGGATCTACGGGGCCAACGTCCTGACTTTC; v_gene: TRBV13; d_gene: .; abundance: many; j_gene: TRBJ2-6
CDR3aa: CSASTGGSNEQFF; CDR3nt: TGCAGTGCTAGTACCGGCGGGAGCAATGAGCAGTTCTTC; v_gene: TRBV20-1; d_gene: TRBD2; abundance: few; j_gene: TRBJ2-1
CDR3aa: CSVTSAISYEQYF; CDR3nt: TGCAGCGTTACTAGCGCCATCTCCTACGAGCAGTACTTC; v_gene: TRBV29-1; d_gene: TRBD2; abundance: many; j_gene: TRBJ2-7
CDR3aa: CASSEDSFYGYTF; CDR3nt: TGCGCCAGCAGCGAGGACAGCTTCTATGGCTACACCTTC; v_gene: TRBV5-1; d_gene: .; abundance: many; j_gene: TRBJ1-2
CDR3aa: CASRDSGPRLYEQYF; CDR3nt: TGTGCCAGCAGGGACTCCGGGCCTCGCCTCTACGAGCAGTACTTC; v_gene: TRBV2; d_gene: .; abundance: many; j_gene: TRBJ2-7
CDR3aa: CASSDRTNSPLHF; CDR3nt: TGTGCCAGCAGCGACAGGACTAATTCACCCCTCCACTTT; v_gene: TRBV12-3/TRBV12-4; d_gene: .; abundance: many; j_gene: TRBJ1-6
CDR3aa: CASRGPTDTQYF; CDR3nt: TGTGCCAGCCGGGGACCCACAGATACGCAGTATTTT; v_gene: TRBV12-3/TRBV12-4; d_gene: .; abundance: many; j_gene: TRBJ2-3
CDR3aa: CSATTLETGMAYGYTF; CDR3nt: TGCAGTGCTACGACACTGGAGACAGGGATGGCCTATGGCTACACCTTC; v_gene: TRBV20-1; d_gene: TRBD1; abundance: .; j_gene: TRBJ1-2
CDR3aa: CASSLLVQGNEKLFF; CDR3nt: TGTGCCAGCAGCTTGCTGGTTCAAGGAAATGAAAAACTGTTTTTT; v_gene: TRBV5-5; d_gene: .; abundance: once; j_gene: TRBJ1-4
CDR3aa: CASSEGQGQPYEQYF; CDR3nt: TGTGCCAGCAGTGAAGGACAGGGTCAGCCCTACGAGCAGTACTTC; v_gene: TRBV6-1; d_gene: TRBD1; abundance: many; j_gene: TRBJ2-7